Below, one T cell receptor (beta chain) is given with its context. Its specificity is unknown. One end of the junction does not line up with germline, which may come from a read error. The germline CDR1 and CDR2 sequences are SGHTS and YDEGEE. The CDR3 runs to 16 residues. The data were taken from a study of shared clonotypes between healthy human individuals. Study-wide results and limits: In this cohort, only blood was sampled, and tissue repertoires likely differ.

It was CD45RO-negative cells, positively selected for CCR7, that made up naive CD8 cells, with terminally differentiated effector memory CD45RA+ cells excluded. Clones were sequenced by immunoSEQ multiplex PCR, and TCRdb holds only the in-frame ones, with some missing. This sample has under 850,000 clones, with about 91% found just once. J is TRBJ2-1 and V is TRBV5-8, with TRBD2 matching over 7 bases. Specimen: naive CD8+ T cells sorted from blood. This TCR came from a man between 25 and 39 years old in good health. CDR3 nucleotide sequence: TGTGCCAGCAGCTCCATCTGGGACTACTCCCACAATGAGCAGTTCTTC. It translates to CASSSIWDYSHNEQFF.